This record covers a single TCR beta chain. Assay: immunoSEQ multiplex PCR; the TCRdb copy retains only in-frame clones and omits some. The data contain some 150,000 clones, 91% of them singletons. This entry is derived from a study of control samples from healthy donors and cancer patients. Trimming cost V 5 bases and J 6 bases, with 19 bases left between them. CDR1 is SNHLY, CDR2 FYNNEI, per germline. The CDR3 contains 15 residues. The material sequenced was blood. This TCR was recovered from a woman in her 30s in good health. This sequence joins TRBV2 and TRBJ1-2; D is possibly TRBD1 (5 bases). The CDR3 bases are TGTGCCAGCAGTTACCTAACACAGGTCGCTAATGGCTACACCTTC. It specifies CASSYLTQVANGYTF. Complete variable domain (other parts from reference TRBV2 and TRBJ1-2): EPEVTQTPSHQVTQMGQEVILRCVPISNHLYFYWYRQILGQKVEFLVSFYNNEISEKSEIFDDQFSVERPDGSNFTLKIRSTKLEDSAMYFCASSYLTQVANGYTFGSGTRLTVV.